This T cell receptor (beta chain) was identified during a study of cytomegalovirus exposure and HLA in healthy donors. Findings of the study overall: In a later analysis, CMV-associated beta chains were mostly HLA-associated, it appeared. For most TCR beta V segments, an earlier analysis put the productive rate at about 90% or about 30% of the time. The authors listed approximately 160 TCR beta chains as cytomegalovirus-associated.

This clone was found once. Its antigen is unknown. Primers: 60 Vbeta forward and 13 Jbeta reverse. Profiling relied on immunoSEQ multiplex PCR, and the TCRdb table lists in-frame clones only, not all of them. The repertoire holds roughly 160,000 clones, with around 80% as singletons. Though nominally healthy at sampling, donors likely had unrecorded immune exposures. V trimming: 6 bases; J trimming: 0 bases; junction bases outside the gene matches: 2. The CDR3 runs to 14 residues. In germline, CDR1 is MGHDK, CDR2 SYGVNS. V is TRBV25-1 and J is TRBJ1-2; 9 nucleotides align to TRBD1. The sequence was collected from a male donor in good health and CMV-seropositive. Sequencing was performed on PBMCs. The CDR3 nucleotides read TGTGCCAGCAGAAGGACAGGGGCTAACTATGGCTACACCTTC. Protein: CASRRTGANYGYTF.